This entry is about one T cell receptor (beta chain). The target antigen is unknown. The data originate from a study of CD8 T cells in ankylosing spondylitis. Trimming took 4 bases from V and 6 from J, leaving 9 bases between them. Germline values: CDR1 SQVTM, CDR2 ANQGSEA. CDR3 length: 11 amino acids. Making the TCR beta libraries involved quantitative 5'-RACE with molecular barcodes. TCRdb analysed the 5' RACE reads with MiXCR anew, one entry per CDR3 protein. The sample includes some 800,000 distinct CDR3 sequences, 12% of them seen just once. Study findings and constraints: Within peripheral blood, clones linked to disease were CD8+ and relatively rare. Ankylosing spondylitis blood appeared to carry a characteristic TCR beta motif of roughly 8 highly homologous variants. Prior work had noted some motif variants in reactive arthritis blood and synovial fluid.

What was sequenced was blood, either unsorted or a sorted T cell fraction (not recorded which). This TCR came from a male donor with ankylosing spondylitis. The chain employs TRBV29-1 and TRBJ1-1, with a possible D match to TRBD1 (5 bases). CDR3 nucleotide sequence: TGCAGCGTTGGACAGCCCCCTGAAGCTTTCTTT. Its protein is CSVGQPPEAFF.